These 24 T cell receptor beta chains originate from one sample sequenced in a study of blood T cell repertoires in COVID-19. Assay used: immunoSEQ multiplex PCR; TCRdb lists only in-frame clones, some missing. The table includes 100,000 to 150,000 clones, roughly 90% detected once. The sample taken for sequencing was peripheral blood. The receptors come from a man aged 60 to 69 with COVID-19, enrolled during active disease.

This clone occurred once. The chain couples TRBV3-1 (or the pseudogene TRBV3-2) to TRBJ2-4; 9 nucleotides line up with TRBD1. The trim removed 6 bases at V and 5 bases at J, leaving 2 bases unmatched. This CDR3 region has 13 residues. The germline V gene encodes CDR1 LGHDT and CDR2 YNNKEL (reference sequence). Here the CDR3 DNA reads TGTGCCAGCAGACAGGGGGCGGAAAACATTCAGTACTTC. This gives the protein CASRQGAENIQYF.

This clone was seen a handful of times. The V call is TRBV12-3 or TRBV12-4, the J call TRBJ2-7, with a possible D match to TRBD1 (5 bases). V gave up 4 bases and J gave up 6 bases, with 13 bases separating them. The CDR3 spans 13 residues. DNA of the CDR3: TGTGCCAGCAGTTCATCACGGACACTCGAGCAGTACTTC. This encodes CASSSSRTLEQYF.

The genes are TRBV10-3 and TRBJ1-2; D might be TRBD1 (6 bases). The CDR3 contains 15 residues. V lost 4 bases and J lost 4, with 16 bases in between. Germline V gives CDR1 ENHRY, CDR2 SYGVKD. CDR3: CAISGEQGGGYGYTF. The CDR3 region has the DNA TGTGCCATCAGTGGGGAACAGGGTGGGGGCTATGGCTACACCTTC.

This clone is a singleton in its sample. The CDR3 DNA follows: TGTGCCAGCACGAACTACTTGGGACAGGGTACCGGGGCCAACGTCCTGACTTTC. Protein: CASTNYLGQGTGANVLTF. This chain links TRBV2 with TRBJ2-6; TRBD1 matches 9 bases. The CDR3 sequence is 18 residues long. Germline V gene data show CDR1 as SNHLY and CDR2 as FYNNEI. With V trimmed by 7 bases and J by 4 bases, 14 bases remained unmatched.

The sample holds a few counts of this clone. This sequence joins TRBV5-5 and TRBJ1-4; 8 bases agree with TRBD1. V gave up 4 bases and J gave up 7 bases; unmatched junction bases: 9. The CDR3 covers 15 residues. The germline V gene has CDR1 SGHKS and CDR2 YYEKEE (reference sequence). Here the CDR3 reads CASSPRTGWSEKLFF. CDR3 in DNA: TGTGCCAGCAGCCCGCGGACAGGGTGGAGTGAAAAACTGTTTTTT.

The chain uses TRBV5-1 and TRBJ1-1, with D hard to call. The CDR3 runs to 13 residues. V lost 1 base and J lost 1, with 5 bases in between. CDR1 SGHRS and CDR2 YFSETQ come from the germline V gene. The chain's CDR3 is CASSLKPNTEAFF. CDR3 DNA: TGCGCCAGCAGCTTGAAGCCGAACACTGAAGCTTTCTTT. Drawing the rest from reference TRBV5-1 and TRBJ1-1, the complete variable domain is KAGVTQTPRYLIKTRGQQVTLSCSPISGHRSVSWYQQTPGQGLQFLFEYFSETQRNKGNFPGRFSGRQFSNSRSEMNVSTLELGDSALYLCASSLKPNTEAFFGQGTRLTVV.

The rearrangement links TRBV29-1 to TRBJ1-1, with D unclear. Trimming took 4 bases from V and 7 from J, leaving 10 bases between them. This CDR3 region has 11 residues. CDR1 and CDR2 from the germline V gene are SQVTM and ANQGSEA. The CDR3 spells CSVATAYEAFF. The CDR3 DNA is TGCAGCGTTGCAACAGCTTATGAAGCTTTCTTT.

This chain joins TRBV24-1 and TRBJ2-1; perhaps TRBD2 as D (6 bases). Between the trimmed V and J ends, which lost 4 bases and 7 bases, there was a span of 19 bases. Germline CDR1 KGHDR, CDR2 SFDVKD. The CDR3 length is 16 residues. This chain's CDR3 is CATSDGTRGDINEQFF. The CDR3 nucleotides read TGTGCCACCAGTGACGGGACTCGCGGAGATATTAATGAGCAGTTCTTC.

The table lists this clone with a few counts. The chain carries TRBV7-8 and TRBJ2-7; 8 bases are shared with TRBD2. J gave up 3 bases and V 5 bases, and 3 bases lay outside the gene matches. This CDR3 region has 13 residues. CDR1 and CDR2 from the germline V gene are SGHVS and FQNEAQ. In nucleotides, the CDR3 is TGTGCCAGCAGCCGGCTAGCGGGCTACGAGCAGTACTTC. As protein: CASSRLAGYEQYF.

This clone turned up a few times. The chain has TRBV12-3 or TRBV12-4 and TRBJ1-4; no firm D call. V lost 4 bases to trimming and J lost 7 bases, with 10 bases between them. The CDR3 has 13 residues. CDR3 protein: CASSSRLGEKLFF. The CDR3 DNA reads as TGTGCCAGCAGTTCCAGACTGGGTGAAAAACTGTTTTTT.

Ten or more counts support this clone. V is TRBV10-1 and J is TRBJ2-3; D gene unclear. With 3 bases removed from V and 4 bases from J, the gap between germline ends came to 8 bases. There are 13 residues in the CDR3. Germline loops: CDR1 WNHNN, CDR2 SYGVQD (reference sequence). CDR3 sequence: CASSEVASDTQYF. The CDR3 bases are TGCGCCAGCAGTGAAGTGGCCTCAGATACGCAGTATTTT.

This clone was recorded once. V is TRBV3-1 (or the pseudogene TRBV3-2) and J is TRBJ1-2; TRBD1 aligns across 8 bases. The V gene end was trimmed by 2 bases and the J gene end by 8 bases; junction bases not matched to a gene: 4. Per the germline V gene, CDR1 is LGHDT and CDR2 is YNNKEL (reference sequence). The CDR3 runs 13 residues. The CDR3 loop reads CASSQRTGNGYTF. In DNA, the CDR3 is TGTGCCAGCAGCCAAAGGACAGGGAACGGCTACACCTTC.

This sequence joins TRBV2 and TRBJ2-7; 8 nucleotides line up with TRBD1. CDR1 SNHLY and CDR2 FYNNEI come from the germline V gene. The CDR3 has 15 residues. The junction had 7 bases not matched to a gene; V was cut back by 5 bases and J by 1 base. The chain's CDR3 is CASSPQDRVSYEQYF. CDR3 DNA: TGTGCCAGCAGTCCCCAGGACAGGGTTTCCTACGAGCAGTACTTC.

The genes are TRBV11-1 and TRBJ2-3; D is uncertain. V was clipped by 7 bases and J by 0 bases, with 11 bases between them. Per germline, CDR1 SGHAT and CDR2 FQDESV (reference sequence). The CDR3 contains 14 residues. DNA of the CDR3: TGTGCCAGCACCTATTCCCCCAGCACAGATACGCAGTATTTT. Residues: CASTYSPSTDTQYF. Based on the CDR3 plus reference TRBV11-1 and TRBJ2-3, the full variable domain is EAEVAQSPRYKITEKSQAVAFWCDPISGHATLYWYRQILGQGPELLVQFQDESVVDDSQLPKDRFSAERLKGVDSTLKIQPAELGDSAMYLCASTYSPSTDTQYFGPGTRLTVL.

This chain joins TRBV19 and TRBJ2-4; TRBD1 aligns across 7 bases. CDR3 length: 17 residues. Germline loops: CDR1 LNHDA, CDR2 SQIVND (reference sequence). J gave up 0 bases and V 1 base, and 6 bases lay outside the gene matches. The CDR3 spells CASSIVLQGKAKNIQYF. The DNA for the CDR3 is TGTGCCAGTAGTATAGTACTACAGGGGAAAGCCAAAAACATTCAGTACTTC. The complete variable domain, with remaining parts taken from reference TRBV19 and TRBJ2-4, reads DGGITQSPKYLFRKEGQNVTLSCEQNLNHDAMYWYRQDPGQGLRLIYYSQIVNDFQKGDIAEGYSVSREKKESFPLTVTSAQKNPTAFYLCASSIVLQGKAKNIQYFGAGTRLSVL.

The chain carries TRBV7-2 and TRBJ1-6, with 8 bases matching TRBD1. This CDR3 region has 14 residues. Unmatched junction bases numbered 3, after V lost 3 bases and J lost 8 bases. CDR1 and CDR2 from the germline V gene are SGHTA and FQGNSA. CDR3 nucleotides: TGTGCCAGCAGCTTCGACAGGGGAGATTCACCCCTCCACTTT. Protein: CASSFDRGDSPLHF.

This clone was observed a single time. V and J are TRBV5-1 and TRBJ1-5; 8 bases agree with TRBD1. The junction had 4 bases not matched to a gene; V was cut back by 3 bases and J by 5 bases. The CDR3 spans 14 residues. CDR1 is SGHRS, CDR2 YFSETQ, per germline. CDR3 sequence reads: CASSSQGDDQPQHF. DNA of the CDR3: TGCGCCAGCAGCTCACAGGGGGATGATCAGCCCCAGCATTTT.

The CDR3 spells CASSFQGGRDTIYF. The CDR3 DNA sequence: TGTGCCAGCAGTTTCCAGGGTGGGAGGGACACCATATATTTT. The gene calls are TRBV28 and TRBJ1-3; a possible D gene is TRBD1 (5 bases). The CDR3 length is 14 residues. The germline V gene has CDR1 MDHEN and CDR2 SYDVKM. Trimming removed 3 bases from V and 8 bases from J, with 14 bases in between.

The rearrangement joins TRBV3-1 (or the pseudogene TRBV3-2) to TRBJ1-1; D perhaps matches TRBD1 (5 bases). CDR1 and CDR2 (germline): LGHDT, YNNKEL (reference sequence). Between the trimmed V and J ends, which lost 1 base and 5 bases, there was a span of 11 bases. The CDR3 covers 14 residues. CDR3 sequence (DNA): TGTGCCAGCAGCCAAGTGCAGGGAGGGACTGAAGCTTTCTTT. It translates to CASSQVQGGTEAFF.

The chain combines TRBV30 with TRBJ1-1; perhaps TRBD1 as D (6 bases). The V gene's germline CDR1 is GTSNPN and CDR2 SVGIG (reference sequence). The V and J ends lost 0 bases and 1 base respectively, with 9 bases between them. The CDR3 sequence is 14 residues long. CDR3 sequence (DNA): TGTGCCTGGAGTGTACAGGGCAAGAACACTGAAGCTTTCTTT. Translating gives CAWSVQGKNTEAFF.

For this clone: Different DNA sequences within this sample yield the same CDR3. The J gene is TRBJ1-5, the V gene TRBV9; TRBD1 agrees at 7 bases. Germline CDR1 is SGDLS and CDR2 is YYNGEE. V lost 3 bases, J lost 7 bases, and 4 bases stayed unmatched. This CDR3 spans 13 amino acids. CDR3 DNA sequence: TGTGCCAGCAGCGGACAGGGTGGACAGCCCCAGCATTTT. Its protein is CASSGQGGQPQHF.

This clone was detected only once. CDR3 sequence reads: CASRADLGADTQYF. The DNA of the CDR3 is TGTGCCAGCAGAGCCGACCTAGGGGCAGATACGCAGTATTTT. J is TRBJ2-3 and V is TRBV6-4; D is possibly TRBD1 (5 bases). CDR1 and CDR2 (germline): MRHNA, SNTAGT. Trimming stripped 6 bases from V and 4 bases from J, with 14 bases between. The CDR3 runs 14 residues.

The chain uses TRBV12-5 and TRBJ2-3; 13 nucleotides agree with TRBD2. Germline V CDR1 and CDR2: LGHNT, FRNRAP. V gave up 4 bases and J gave up 4 bases; unmatched junction bases: 8. The CDR3 sequence is 17 residues long. As DNA, the CDR3 is TGTGCTAGTGGTTCCACCGGGACTAGCGGGGTCTCAGATACGCAGTATTTT. As protein: CASGSTGTSGVSDTQYF.

V and J are TRBV5-1 and TRBJ2-5, with D perhaps TRBD1 (6 bases). In germline, CDR1 is SGHRS, CDR2 YFSETQ. This CDR3 has 17 amino acids. The V and J ends lost 6 bases and 2 bases respectively, with 23 bases between them. DNA of the CDR3: TGCGCCAGCAACCCGGTCCTAGGGGGTTTCAGTCAAGAGACCCAGTACTTC. The encoded protein is CASNPVLGGFSQETQYF.